This T cell receptor beta chain was obtained from a study of neurological immune-mediated disorders. cDNA synthesis was performed by 5'RACE with 10-nucleotide random UMIs. From 15-18 subjects, over 180 million TCR-beta sequences were obtained in each sequencing run. Via MiXCR, TCRdb re-called the 5' RACE reads, giving one row per CDR3 protein. The sample records under 50,000 distinct CDR3 sequences, about an eighth being singletons. CDR3 size: 13 residues. V was trimmed by 5 bases and J by 3 bases, leaving 10 bases between them. The germline V gene has CDR1 SGHTA and CDR2 FQGNSA. Study-wide results and caveats: HTLV-1-associated myelopathy ranked highest for TCR clonal expansion and multiple sclerosis lowest, beneath healthy controls.

This clonotype was counted at least ten times. Its specificity is unknown. As to time point: longitudinal time-point 2. This chain connects TRBV7-2 to TRBJ2-5; D perhaps matches TRBD1 (6 bases). This TCR was sampled from a male donor with HTLV-1-associated myelopathy (HAM/TSP). The sequenced sample was PBMCs. The CDR3 region is CASSRAGEETQYF. For the CDR3, the DNA is TGTGCCAGCAGCCGCGCAGGGGAAGAGACCCAGTACTTC.